Following are 14 T cell receptor beta chains from one sample sequenced in a study of OX40 agonist ivuxolimab in advanced cancers. TCRdb's table, derived via immunoSEQ multiplex PCR, lists solely in-frame clones and lacks some. The table shows around 18,000 clones, with approximately 80% occurring only once. The material sequenced was CD4+ or CD8+ T cells sorted from blood, taken in a trial of the OX40 agonist ivuxolimab. These receptors were obtained from an adult with an advanced solid tumor such as melanoma, head and neck, liver or kidney cancer.

V gene TRBV28 combines with J gene TRBJ1-2; D gene uncertain. The CDR3 spans 14 residues. Trimming took off 4 bases at V and 5 bases at J, with 14 bases between the two ends. The germline CDR1 and CDR2 sequences are MDHEN and SYDVKM. CDR3 bases: TGTGCCAGCAGTTCCACTCGGGTGCCGTATGGCTACACCTTC. Residues: CASSSTRVPYGYTF.

The chain employs TRBV2 and TRBJ2-3, with a possible D match to TRBD1 (5 bases). Looked up from germline, CDR1 is SNHLY and CDR2 is FYNNEI. V was pared by 3 bases and J by 5 bases, with 12 bases between. CDR3 length: 14 residues. The CDR3 is CASSDLRRGDTQYF. The CDR3 nucleotides are TGTGCCAGCAGTGACTTGAGAAGGGGAGATACGCAGTATTTT.

This clone showed up just a few times. This chain links TRBV4-3 with TRBJ1-2; D is ambiguous. V lost 5 bases, J lost 8 bases, and 12 bases lay in between. The length of the CDR3 is 12 residues. Germline V lookup: CDR1 LGHNA, CDR2 YSLEER. The CDR3 nucleotides read TGCGCCAGCAGCATGGACTATCGGGGCTACACCTTC. This encodes CASSMDYRGYTF.

The CDR3 region has the DNA TGCGCCAGCAGCCAAGTGATAGTGACAGGGACGAGCGGGGCCAACGTCCTGACTTTC. Protein product: CASSQVIVTGTSGANVLTF. The chain carries TRBV4-1 and TRBJ2-6; 7 nucleotides align to TRBD1. Germline loops: CDR1 MGHRA, CDR2 YSYEKL. V dropped 1 base and J dropped 4; count of bases not matched to a gene: 13. This CDR3 contains 19 residues.

This clone is a singleton in its sample. The chain uses TRBV18 and TRBJ1-3, with no clear D. The CDR3 length is 16 residues. Trimming cost V 2 bases and J 2 bases, with 13 bases left between them. The germline V gene has CDR1 KGHSH and CDR2 LQKENI. The CDR3 bases are TGTGCCAGCTCACCAGCCCTCGCGGGAGCTGGAAACACCATATATTTT. Translating it yields CASSPALAGAGNTIYF.

The chain is built from TRBV7-3 and TRBJ2-3; D uncertain. Deletions cut 2 bases from V and 4 bases from J, with 13 bases between. CDR3 length equals 15 residues. Germline assignment: CDR1 SGHTA and CDR2 FQGTGA. The CDR3: CASSLVGSGSDTQYF. For the CDR3, the DNA is TGTGCCAGCAGCTTAGTCGGGTCGGGCTCAGATACGCAGTATTTT.

This clone was recorded only once. The V and J genes are TRBV7-8 and TRBJ2-7, with TRBD1 as a possible D gene (5 bases). The CDR3 totals 17 residues. Trimming pared 1 base from V and 0 bases from J, leaving 16 bases between. CDR1 is SGHVS, CDR2 FQNEAQ, per germline. The CDR3 protein is CASSLGVQGDRSYEQYF. The DNA of the CDR3 is TGTGCCAGCAGCTTAGGGGTTCAAGGGGATCGCTCCTACGAGCAGTACTTC. Together with reference TRBV7-8 and TRBJ2-7, the CDR3 gives the full variable domain: GAGVSQSPRYKVAKRGQDVALRCDPISGHVSLFWYQQALGQGPEFLTYFQNEAQLDKSGLPSDRFFAERPEGSVSTLKIQRTQQEDSAVYLCASSLGVQGDRSYEQYFGPGTRLTVT.

The chain recombines TRBV6-5 with TRBJ1-2, with 7 positions matching TRBD1. The CDR3 has 13 residues. Germline CDR1 reads MNHEY; CDR2 reads SVGAGI. V dropped 5 bases and J dropped 4; count of bases not matched to a gene: 4. CDR3 nucleotide sequence: TGTGCCAGCAGTCCGGACAGGCTCTATGGCTACACCTTC. Its protein is CASSPDRLYGYTF.

The V and J genes are TRBV5-5 and TRBJ2-3; D is unclear. V dropped 0 bases and J dropped 1 base, with 12 bases sitting between them. This CDR3 region has 16 residues. Germline CDR1 and CDR2: SGHKS and YYEKEE (reference sequence). The CDR3: CASSLAILGRTDTQYF. The CDR3 DNA reads TGTGCCAGCAGCTTGGCCATCCTAGGACGCACAGATACGCAGTATTTT.

This clone was recorded only once. V and J are TRBV18 and TRBJ1-4; 9 nucleotides match TRBD1. The V and J ends lost 3 bases and 8 bases, in that order; junction bases with no gene match: 4. The germline gives CDR1 KGHSH, CDR2 LQKENI. This CDR3 is 14 amino acids long. CDR3 region: CASSPTGGREKLFF. The DNA for the CDR3 is TGTGCCAGCTCACCGACAGGGGGTCGGGAAAAACTGTTTTTT. Full variable domain (missing parts from reference TRBV18 and TRBJ1-4): NAGVMQNPRHLVRRRGQEARLRCSPMKGHSHVYWYRQLPEEGLKFMVYLQKENIIDESGMPKERFSAEFPKEGPSILRIQQVVRGDSAAYFCASSPTGGREKLFFGSGTQLSVL.

This clone was seen only a few times. The chain carries TRBV19 and TRBJ1-5; D gene uncertain. This CDR3 has 15 amino acids. Germline CDR1 and CDR2: LNHDA and SQIVND (reference sequence). V was clipped by 9 bases and J by 1 base, with 16 bases between them. Here the CDR3 reads CASTTGFWSNQPQHF. DNA for the CDR3: TGTGCCAGCACGACCGGGTTTTGGAGCAATCAGCCCCAGCATTTT.

The J gene is TRBJ2-7, the V gene TRBV5-1, with D tentatively TRBD1 (5 bases). The CDR3 runs to 14 residues. The V gene lost 1 base and the J gene lost 5 bases, with 13 bases spanning the gap. Germline loops: CDR1 SGHRS, CDR2 YFSETQ. CDR3 nucleotides: TGCGCCAGCAGCTTGTCCGACAGCAGAAACGAGCAGTACTTC. It translates to CASSLSDSRNEQYF.

The rearrangement uses TRBV14 and TRBJ2-5, with D possibly TRBD2 on 5 matching bases. V dropped 0 bases and J dropped 5 bases, with 10 bases sitting between them. The CDR3 has 14 amino acids. Germline-derived CDR1 and CDR2 are SGHDN and FVKESK. CDR3 sequence reads: CASSQDRRPETQYF. The DNA of the CDR3 is TGTGCCAGCAGCCAAGACAGGAGGCCGGAGACCCAGTACTTC.

The chain joins TRBV9 to TRBJ2-1; D gene unclear. The CDR3 contains 13 residues. Trimming took 3 bases from V and 4 from J, leaving 8 bases between them. Germline CDR1 is SGDLS and CDR2 is YYNGEE. CDR3 DNA sequence: TGTGCCAGCAGCGGAAAGAATTACAATGAGCAGTTCTTC. Amino acids: CASSGKNYNEQFF.